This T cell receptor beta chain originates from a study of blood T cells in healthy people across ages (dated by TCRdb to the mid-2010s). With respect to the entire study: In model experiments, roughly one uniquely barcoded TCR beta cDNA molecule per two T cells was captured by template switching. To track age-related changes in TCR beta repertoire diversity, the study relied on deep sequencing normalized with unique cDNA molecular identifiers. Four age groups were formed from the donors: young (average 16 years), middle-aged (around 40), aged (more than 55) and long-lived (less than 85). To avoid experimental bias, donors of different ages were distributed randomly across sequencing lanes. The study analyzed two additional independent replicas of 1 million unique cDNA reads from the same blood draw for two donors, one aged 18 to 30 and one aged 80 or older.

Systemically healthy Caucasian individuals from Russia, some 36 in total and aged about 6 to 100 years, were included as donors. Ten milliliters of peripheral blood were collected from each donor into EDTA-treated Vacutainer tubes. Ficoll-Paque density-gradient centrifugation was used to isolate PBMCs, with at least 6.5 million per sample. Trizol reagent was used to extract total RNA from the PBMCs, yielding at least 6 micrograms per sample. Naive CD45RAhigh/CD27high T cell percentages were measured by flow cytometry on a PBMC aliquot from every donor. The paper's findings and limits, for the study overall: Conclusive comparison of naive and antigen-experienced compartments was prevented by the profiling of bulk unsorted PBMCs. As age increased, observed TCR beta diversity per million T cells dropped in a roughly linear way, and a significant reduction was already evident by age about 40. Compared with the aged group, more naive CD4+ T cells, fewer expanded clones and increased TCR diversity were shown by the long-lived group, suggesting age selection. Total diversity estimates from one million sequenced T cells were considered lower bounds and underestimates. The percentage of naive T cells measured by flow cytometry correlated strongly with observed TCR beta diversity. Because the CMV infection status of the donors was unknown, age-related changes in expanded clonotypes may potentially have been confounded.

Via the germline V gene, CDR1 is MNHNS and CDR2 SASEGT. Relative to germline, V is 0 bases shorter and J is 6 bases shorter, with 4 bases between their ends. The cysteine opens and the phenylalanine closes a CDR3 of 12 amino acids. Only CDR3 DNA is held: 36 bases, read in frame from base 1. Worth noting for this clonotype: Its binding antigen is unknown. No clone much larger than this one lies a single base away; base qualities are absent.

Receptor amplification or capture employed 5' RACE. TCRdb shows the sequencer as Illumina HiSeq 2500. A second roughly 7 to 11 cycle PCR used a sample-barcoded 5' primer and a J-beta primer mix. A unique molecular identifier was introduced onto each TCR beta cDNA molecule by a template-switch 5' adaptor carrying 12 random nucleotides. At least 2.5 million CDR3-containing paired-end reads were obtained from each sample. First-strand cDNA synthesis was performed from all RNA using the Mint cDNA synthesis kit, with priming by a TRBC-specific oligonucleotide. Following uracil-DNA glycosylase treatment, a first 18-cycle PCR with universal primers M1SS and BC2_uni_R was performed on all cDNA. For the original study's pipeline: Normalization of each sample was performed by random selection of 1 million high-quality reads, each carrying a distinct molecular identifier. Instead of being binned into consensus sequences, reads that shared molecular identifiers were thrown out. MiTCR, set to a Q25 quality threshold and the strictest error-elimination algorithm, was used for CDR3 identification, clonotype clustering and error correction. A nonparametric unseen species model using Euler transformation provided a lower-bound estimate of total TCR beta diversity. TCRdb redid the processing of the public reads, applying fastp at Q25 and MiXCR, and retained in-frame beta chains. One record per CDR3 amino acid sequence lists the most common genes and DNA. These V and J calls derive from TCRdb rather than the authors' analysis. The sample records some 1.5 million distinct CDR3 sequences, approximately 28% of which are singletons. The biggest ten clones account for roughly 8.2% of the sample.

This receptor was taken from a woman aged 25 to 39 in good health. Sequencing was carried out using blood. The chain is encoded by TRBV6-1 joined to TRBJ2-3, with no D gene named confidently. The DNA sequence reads TGTGCCAGCAGTGAAGCACGGGATACGCAGTATTTT. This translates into CASSEARDTQYF.